Listed here are 24 T cell receptor beta chains from one sample, sequenced in a study of read filtering for tumor transcriptome and immune sequencing. Molecular barcoded adaptors covering alpha/delta and beta/gamma chains were used on about 390 ng RNA. TCRdb reanalysed the reads using MiXCR and keeps one entry per CDR3 protein. Of fewer than 100,000 distinct CDR3 sequences in the sample, roughly an eighth were seen once. Sequencing used a population of CD138-negative cells sorted from bone marrow. Receptors were obtained from a donor over 35 with multiple myeloma.

Remarks on this clonotype: A clone one base away is much larger, so this may be a read error. V gene TRBV29-1 combines with J gene TRBJ2-1, with D perhaps TRBD2 (7 bases). The V gene's germline CDR1 is SQVTM and CDR2 ANQGSEA. The CDR3 loop spans 13 amino acids. The CDR3 coding sequence is TGCAGCGTTAGGGGGGGGGTCATTAATGGGCAGTTCTTC. It is translated as CSVRGGVINGQFF.

This clonotype was seen repeatedly, ten times or more. This chain joins TRBV18 and TRBJ2-1, with D hard to call. This CDR3 region has 12 residues. V lost 3 bases, J lost 9 bases, and 9 bases lay in between. From germline, CDR1 is KGHSH and CDR2 LQKENI. As DNA, the CDR3 is TGTGCCAGCTCACCTACCTTGGGTGAGCAGTTCTTC. Amino acid sequence: CASSPTLGEQFF. Full variable domain (rest looked up from reference TRBV18 and TRBJ2-1): NAGVMQNPRHLVRRRGQEARLRCSPMKGHSHVYWYRQLPEEGLKFMVYLQKENIIDESGMPKERFSAEFPKEGPSILRIQQVVRGDSAAYFCASSPTLGEQFFGPGTRLTVL.

In its sample, this clonotype was seen many times. V is TRBV3-1 and J is TRBJ2-2, with 10 bases matching TRBD1. This CDR3 is 13 amino acids long. V trimming: 9 bases; J trimming: 6 bases; junction bases outside the gene matches: 4. From germline, CDR1 is LGHDT and CDR2 YNNKEL (reference sequence). This CDR3 reads CASQGQGAGELFF. CDR3 nucleotide sequence: TGTGCCAGTCAAGGACAGGGGGCCGGGGAGCTGTTTTTT.

About this clonotype itself: One junction end does not reproduce the germline sequence, and a read error may be involved. The chain joins TRBV4-2 to TRBJ2-1, with a tentative D call TRBD1 (7 bases). Germline V CDR1 and CDR2: LGHNA, YNFKEQ. This CDR3 is built from 17 residues. The chain's CDR3 is CTSSQGPGGSSYNEQFF. Here the CDR3 DNA reads TGTACCAGCAGCCAAGGCCCAGGGGGGAGCTCCTACAATGAGCAGTTCTTC.

The table lists this clonotype with many counts. The chain recombines TRBV20-1 with TRBJ2-3; D ambiguous. The germline V gene has CDR1 DFQATT and CDR2 SNEGSKA (reference sequence). Trimming removed 1 base from V and 2 bases from J, with 7 bases in between. This CDR3 region has 13 residues. CDR3 nucleotide sequence: TGCAGTGCTAGAGGGCCTCTCACAGATACGCAGTATTTT. Its translation is CSARGPLTDTQYF.

This clonotype has ten or more counts. This chain's CDR3 is CASSLRLANTGELFF. CDR3 DNA: TGTGCCAGCAGTTTACGCCTAGCGAACACCGGGGAGCTGTTTTTT. The V gene is TRBV27, the J gene TRBJ2-2; the D is unclear. V lost 2 bases to trimming and J lost 0 bases, with 7 bases between them. This CDR3 spans 15 amino acids. CDR1 and CDR2 (germline): MNHEY, SMNVEV (reference sequence).

This clonotype was detected many times. The chain joins TRBV11-2 to TRBJ1-1, with 9 bases lining up with TRBD1. The CDR3 extends over 14 amino acids. V lost 6 bases to trimming and J lost 10 bases; unmatched junction nucleotides: 12. Looked up from germline, CDR1 is SGHAT and CDR2 is FQNNGV. CDR3 loop: CASRPDRGSGVAFF. The CDR3 region has the DNA TGTGCCAGCAGACCGGACAGGGGCTCTGGAGTAGCTTTCTTT.

This clonotype has just one count. The genes are TRBV7-2 and TRBJ2-7; no firm D call. This CDR3 contains 14 residues. Germline CDR1 SGHTA, CDR2 FQGNSA. V was cut by 2 bases and J by 7 bases, with 15 bases left in between. The CDR3, as DNA: TGTGCCAGCAGCTTAAGAGCCCCCGTTGAGGAGCAGTACTTC. Protein: CASSLRAPVEEQYF.

This clonotype was seen at least ten times. The chain has TRBV18 and TRBJ2-3; 7 nucleotides match TRBD2. Germline V gene sequence: CDR1 KGHSH, CDR2 LQKENI. Unmatched junction bases numbered 4, after V lost 6 bases and J lost 4 bases. This CDR3 has 13 residues. DNA for the CDR3: TGTGCCAGCTCCCCGACTAGCCCAGATACGCAGTATTTT. It specifies CASSPTSPDTQYF. The full variable domain, in which reference TRBV18 and TRBJ2-3 provide the parts outside the CDR3, is NAGVMQNPRHLVRRRGQEARLRCSPMKGHSHVYWYRQLPEEGLKFMVYLQKENIIDESGMPKERFSAEFPKEGPSILRIQQVVRGDSAAYFCASSPTSPDTQYFGPGTRLTVL.

This clonotype was recorded many times. The V call is TRBV4-2, the J call TRBJ2-7, with a possible D match to TRBD1 (6 bases). Germline CDR1 and CDR2: LGHNA and YNFKEQ. This CDR3 is built from 15 residues. V dropped 6 bases and J dropped 5 bases, with 20 bases sitting between them. CDR3 sequence (DNA): TGTGCCAGCAGGGAATCCGGGACAAATTCCCACGAGCAGTACTTC. It codes for CASRESGTNSHEQYF.

This clonotype was counted many times. The rearrangement joins TRBV11-2 to TRBJ1-1; D is possibly TRBD1 (5 bases). Trimming stripped 1 base from V and 1 base from J, with 10 bases between. There are 15 residues in the CDR3. Germline CDR1 and CDR2: SGHAT and FQNNGV. The CDR3 coding sequence is TGTGCCAGCAGCTTAGCAGCGACAGCGAACACTGAAGCTTTCTTT. This translates into CASSLAATANTEAFF.

This clonotype has a handful of counts. This sequence may be a read error, since a much larger clone differs from it by one base. CDR3 protein: CARSLSGGAETQYF. CDR3 in DNA: TGTGCCCGCAGCTTATCGGGGGGCGCGGAGACCCAGTACTTC. The chain joins TRBV7-3 to TRBJ2-5, with TRBD2 as a possible D gene (7 bases). This CDR3 region has 14 residues. CDR1 is SGHTA, CDR2 FQGTGA, per germline.

On this clonotype: This may be a read error: a much more frequent sequence differs by one nucleotide. The CDR3 bases are TGTGCCACCTCGCCGTTAACCGGGGAGCTGTTTTTT. Its translation is CATSPLTGELFF. This sequence joins TRBV18 and TRBJ2-2; the D is unclear. This CDR3 contains 12 residues. V lost 10 bases, J lost 5 bases, and 11 bases lay in between. CDR1 and CDR2 (germline): KGHSH, LQKENI.

This clonotype has ten or more counts. The CDR3 DNA reads as TGTGCCAGCAGTTACTCTAGCGTCGGTTCAGATACGCAGTATTTT. This gives the protein CASSYSSVGSDTQYF. This chain links TRBV6-5 with TRBJ2-3; TRBD2 might be the D (5 bases). The CDR3 is made up of 15 amino acids. Germline lookup yields CDR1 MNHEY and CDR2 SVGAGI. Between the trimmed V and J ends, which lost 0 bases and 4 bases, there was a span of 11 bases.

A word on this clonotype: This clone may be a read error of a much larger clone one base away. The V gene is TRBV5-1, the J gene TRBJ2-1; 11 bases are a match to TRBD2. In germline, CDR1 is SGHRS, CDR2 YFSETQ. The CDR3 consists of 14 residues. The CDR3 DNA is TGCGCCAGCAGCTTGGGACTAGCGGGAAGTGAGCGGTTCTTC. Translation: CASSLGLAGSERFF. The variable domain in full, completed from reference TRBV5-1 and TRBJ2-1, reads KAGVTQTPRYLIKTRGQQVTLSCSPISGHRSVSWYQQTPGQGLQFLFEYFSETQRNKGNFPGRFSGRQFSNSRSEMNVSTLELGDSALYLCASSLGLAGSERFFGPGTRLTVL.

This clonotype was recorded at least ten times. V is TRBV5-1 and J is TRBJ1-4; 11 bases align to TRBD1. The germline V gene has CDR1 SGHRS and CDR2 YFSETQ. This CDR3 has 15 residues. With 4 bases clipped from V and 8 bases from J, the junction kept 7 bases outside the gene matches. CDR3 bases: TGCGCCAGCAGCCCACGGACAGGGGGCAGCGAAAAACTGTTTTTT. This codes for CASSPRTGGSEKLFF.

This clonotype was counted many times. The J gene is TRBJ2-7, the V gene TRBV5-1; 11 bases are shared with TRBD2. The CDR3 contains 13 residues. J was trimmed by 7 bases and V by 2 bases; bases with no gene match: 2. CDR1 and CDR2 from the germline V gene are SGHRS and YFSETQ. The CDR3 here is CASSFLAGGEQYF. DNA of the CDR3: TGCGCCAGCAGCTTCCTAGCGGGAGGAGAGCAGTACTTC.

This clonotype has more than one count but fewer than ten. A read error may account for a junction end that differs from germline. The gene calls are TRBV7-2 and TRBJ1-1; TRBD1 is a possible D gene (6 bases). This CDR3 is built from 13 residues. Germline-derived CDR1 and CDR2 are SGHTA and FQGNSA. The CDR3 protein is CASSLQGNTEASF. CDR3 nucleotides: TGTGCCAGCAGCTTACAGGGGAACACTGAAGCTTCCTTT.

About this clonotype itself: A much larger clone lies one base from this, so it may be a read error. The rearrangement uses TRBV5-1 and TRBJ2-1; D is undetermined. CDR1 and CDR2 from the germline V gene are SGHRS and YFSETQ. CDR3 length: 16 residues. CDR3 DNA sequence: TGCGCCAGCAGCTACCTCGGCCCTGGCAAGACAAATGGGCAGTTCTTC. Encoded protein: CASSYLGPGKTNGQFF.

The gene calls are TRBV29-1 and TRBJ2-6, with D tentatively TRBD1 (5 bases). V was pared by 1 base and J by 0 bases, with 7 bases between. Germline V lookup: CDR1 SQVTM, CDR2 ANQGSEA. This CDR3 spans 15 amino acids. CDR3: CSVEGGSSGANVLTF. DNA of the CDR3: TGCAGCGTTGAAGGGGGCAGCTCTGGGGCCAACGTCCTGACTTTC.

In its sample, this clonotype was seen many times. The chain combines TRBV20-1 with TRBJ1-5; D perhaps matches TRBD1 (5 bases). The CDR3 sequence is 15 residues long. CDR1 and CDR2 from the germline V gene are DFQATT and SNEGSKA (reference sequence). The V gene lost 6 bases and the J gene lost 0 bases, with 15 bases spanning the gap. The CDR3 bases are TGCAGTGCCTTTAGGGGTGCCGATAGCAATCAGCCCCAGCATTTT. Amino acid sequence: CSAFRGADSNQPQHF.

This clonotype was counted at least ten times. The chain carries TRBV28 and TRBJ1-2, with 9 bases identical to TRBD1. J gave up 8 bases and V 5 bases, and 9 bases lay outside the gene matches. Germline CDR1 is MDHEN and CDR2 is SYDVKM. CDR3 length: 14 amino acids. The DNA of the CDR3 is TGTGCCAGCAGTACCGGGACAGGGAAAGGCGGCTACACCTTC. Its protein is CASSTGTGKGGYTF.

This clonotype was counted a few times. A read error is possible here, since a much larger clone lies one base away. The chain has TRBV7-3 and TRBJ2-1; TRBD1 aligns across 7 bases. This CDR3 spans 15 amino acids. Germline-derived CDR1 and CDR2 are SGHTA and FQGTGA. This CDR3 reads CASSYDRAYYNGQFF. The DNA for the CDR3 is TGTGCCAGCAGCTACGACAGGGCCTATTACAATGGGCAGTTCTTC.

This clonotype came up many times. The rearrangement joins TRBV12-3 or TRBV12-4 to TRBJ2-2, with 12 bases lining up with TRBD2. This CDR3 has 15 residues. Unmatched junction bases numbered 4, after V lost 5 bases and J lost 6 bases. Here the CDR3 reads CASSPGTSGPGELFF. As DNA, the CDR3 is TGTGCCAGCAGTCCAGGGACTAGCGGGCCCGGGGAGCTGTTTTTT.